This T cell receptor (beta chain) stems from a study of T cell responses to AZD1222 COVID-19 vaccine. Findings and caveats of the study: White British donors predominated, females outnumbered males, and clonal diversity was possibly underestimated.

CDR3 length: 12 amino acids. Per the germline V gene, CDR1 is LGHDT and CDR2 is YNNKEL (reference sequence). V dropped 1 base and J dropped 4 bases, with 5 bases sitting between them. Concerning this clone: What it binds is not known.

This table comes from immunoSEQ multiplex PCR, and its TCRdb copy is limited to in-frame clones, with some not included. The data show 80,000 to 85,000 clones, 75% to 95% seen once. The clonotype was recovered from an adult who received the AZD1222 COVID-19 vaccine. Specimen: peripheral blood, collected 28 days after the second AZD1222 dose. The chain employs TRBV3-1 (or the pseudogene TRBV3-2) and TRBJ2-7; no clear D. DNA of the CDR3: TGTGCCAGCAGCCAAGTGGGGTACGAGCAGTACTTC. Protein: CASSQVGYEQYF.